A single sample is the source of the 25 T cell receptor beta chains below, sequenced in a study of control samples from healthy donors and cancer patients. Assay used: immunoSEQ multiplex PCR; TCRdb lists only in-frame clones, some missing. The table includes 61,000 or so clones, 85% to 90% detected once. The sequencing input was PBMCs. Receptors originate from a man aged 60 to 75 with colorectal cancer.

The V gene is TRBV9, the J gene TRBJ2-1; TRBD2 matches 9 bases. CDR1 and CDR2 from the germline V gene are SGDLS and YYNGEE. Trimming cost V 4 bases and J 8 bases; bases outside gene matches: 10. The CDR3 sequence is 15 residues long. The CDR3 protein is CASSQRSGGRDEQFF. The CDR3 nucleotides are TGTGCCAGCAGCCAGAGGAGCGGGGGGAGGGATGAGCAGTTCTTC.

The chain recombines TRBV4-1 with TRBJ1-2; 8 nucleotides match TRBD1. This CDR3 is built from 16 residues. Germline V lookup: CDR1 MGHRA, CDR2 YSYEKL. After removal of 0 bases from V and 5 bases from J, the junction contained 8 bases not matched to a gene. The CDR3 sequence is CASSQDPGGGRYGYTF. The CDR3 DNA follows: TGCGCCAGCAGCCAAGACCCAGGGGGCGGAAGGTATGGCTACACCTTC.

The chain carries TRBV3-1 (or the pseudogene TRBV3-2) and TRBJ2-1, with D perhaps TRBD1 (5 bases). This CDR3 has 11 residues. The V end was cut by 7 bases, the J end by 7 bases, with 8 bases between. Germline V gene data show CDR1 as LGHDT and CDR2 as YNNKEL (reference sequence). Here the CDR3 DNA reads TGTGCCAGCACAGGGTCAAATGAGCAGTTCTTC. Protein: CASTGSNEQFF.

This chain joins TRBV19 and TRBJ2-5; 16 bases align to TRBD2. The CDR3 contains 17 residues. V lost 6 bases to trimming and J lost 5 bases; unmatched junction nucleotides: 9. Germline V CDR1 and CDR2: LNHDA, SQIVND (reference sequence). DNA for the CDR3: TGTGCCAGTAGCCAAGGGACTAGCGGGGGGGCCCGGGAGACCCAGTACTTC. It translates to CASSQGTSGGARETQYF. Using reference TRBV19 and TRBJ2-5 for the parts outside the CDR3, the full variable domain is DGGITQSPKYLFRKEGQNVTLSCEQNLNHDAMYWYRQDPGQGLRLIYYSQIVNDFQKGDIAEGYSVSREKKESFPLTVTSAQKNPTAFYLCASSQGTSGGARETQYFGPGTRLLVL.

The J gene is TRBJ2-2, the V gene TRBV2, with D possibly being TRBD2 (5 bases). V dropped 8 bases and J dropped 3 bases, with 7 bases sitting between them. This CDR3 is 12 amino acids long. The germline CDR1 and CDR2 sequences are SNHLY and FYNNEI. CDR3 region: CASSGDTGELFF. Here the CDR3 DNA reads TGTGCCAGCTCCGGGGACACCGGGGAGCTGTTTTTT.

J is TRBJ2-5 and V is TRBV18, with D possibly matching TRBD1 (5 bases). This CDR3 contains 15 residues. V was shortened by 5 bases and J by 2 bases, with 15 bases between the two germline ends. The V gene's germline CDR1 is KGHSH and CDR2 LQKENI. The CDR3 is CASSSGQGLQETQYF. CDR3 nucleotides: TGTGCCAGCTCATCTGGACAAGGCCTACAAGAGACCCAGTACTTC.

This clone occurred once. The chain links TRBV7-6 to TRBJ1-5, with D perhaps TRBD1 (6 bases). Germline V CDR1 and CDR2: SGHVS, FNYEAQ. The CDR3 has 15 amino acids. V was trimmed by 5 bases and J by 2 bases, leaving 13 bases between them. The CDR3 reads CASSQGGGGNQPQHF. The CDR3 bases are TGTGCCAGCAGCCAAGGGGGTGGTGGCAATCAGCCCCAGCATTTT.

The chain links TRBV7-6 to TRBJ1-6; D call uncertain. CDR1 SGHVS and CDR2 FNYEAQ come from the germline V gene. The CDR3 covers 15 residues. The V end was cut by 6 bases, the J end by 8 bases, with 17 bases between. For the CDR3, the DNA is TGTGCCAGCAGTACACCCCAACATAACCATTCACCCCTCCACTTT. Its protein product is CASSTPQHNHSPLHF.

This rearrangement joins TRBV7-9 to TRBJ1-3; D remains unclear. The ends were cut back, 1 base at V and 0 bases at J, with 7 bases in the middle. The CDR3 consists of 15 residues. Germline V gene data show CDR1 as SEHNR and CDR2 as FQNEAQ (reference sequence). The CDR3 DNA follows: TGTGCCAGCAGCTTAGGTGGATCCTCTGGAAACACCATATATTTT. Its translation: CASSLGGSSGNTIYF.

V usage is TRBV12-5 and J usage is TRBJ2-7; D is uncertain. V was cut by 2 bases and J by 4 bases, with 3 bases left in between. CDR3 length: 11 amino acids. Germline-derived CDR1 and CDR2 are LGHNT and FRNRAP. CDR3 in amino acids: CASGLTYEQYF. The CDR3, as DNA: TGTGCTAGTGGTTTGACGTACGAGCAGTACTTC.

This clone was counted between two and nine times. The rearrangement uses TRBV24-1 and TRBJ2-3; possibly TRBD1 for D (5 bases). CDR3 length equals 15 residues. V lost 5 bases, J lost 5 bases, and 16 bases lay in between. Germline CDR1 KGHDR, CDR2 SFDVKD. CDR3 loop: CATSGTAWGRDTQYF. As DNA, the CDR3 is TGTGCCACCAGTGGAACTGCATGGGGCCGAGATACGCAGTATTTT.

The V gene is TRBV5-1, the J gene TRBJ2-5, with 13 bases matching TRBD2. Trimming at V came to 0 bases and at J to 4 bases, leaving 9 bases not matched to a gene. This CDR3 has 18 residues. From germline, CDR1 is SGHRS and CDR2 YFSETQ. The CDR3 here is CASSLGRTSGGPGETQYF. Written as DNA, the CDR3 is TGCGCCAGCAGCTTGGGGAGGACTAGCGGGGGACCCGGAGAGACCCAGTACTTC.

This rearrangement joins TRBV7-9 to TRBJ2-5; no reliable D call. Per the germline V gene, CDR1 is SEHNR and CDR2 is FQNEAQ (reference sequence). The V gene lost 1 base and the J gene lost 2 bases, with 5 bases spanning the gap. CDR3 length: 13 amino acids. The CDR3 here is CASSLGSQETQYF. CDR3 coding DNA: TGTGCCAGCAGCTTAGGGAGTCAAGAGACCCAGTACTTC.

CDR3 sequence: CASRGAFNSPLHF. The DNA of the CDR3 is TGTGCCAGCAGGGGCGCCTTTAATTCACCCCTCCACTTT. The chain has TRBV28 and TRBJ1-6; no reliable D call. Germline values: CDR1 MDHEN, CDR2 SYDVKM. CDR3 length equals 13 residues. Trimming pared 6 bases from V and 6 bases from J, leaving 9 bases between.

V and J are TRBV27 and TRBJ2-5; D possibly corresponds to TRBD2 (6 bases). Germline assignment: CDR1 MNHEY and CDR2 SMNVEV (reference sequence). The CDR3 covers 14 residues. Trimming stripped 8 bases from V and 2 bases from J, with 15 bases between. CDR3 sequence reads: CASHEWGEQETQYF. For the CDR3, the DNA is TGTGCCAGCCATGAGTGGGGGGAGCAAGAGACCCAGTACTTC.

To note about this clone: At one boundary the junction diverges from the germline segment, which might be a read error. In nucleotides, the CDR3 is TGCGCCAGCAGCAAAGATCTGACAGGGGGGTTAACAGTAAAGTTCTTC. This translates into CASSKDLTGGLTVKFF. This rearrangement joins TRBV4-1 to TRBJ2-1, with TRBD1 matching over 9 bases. The CDR3 runs to 16 residues. Germline CDR1 is MGHRA and CDR2 is YSYEKL.

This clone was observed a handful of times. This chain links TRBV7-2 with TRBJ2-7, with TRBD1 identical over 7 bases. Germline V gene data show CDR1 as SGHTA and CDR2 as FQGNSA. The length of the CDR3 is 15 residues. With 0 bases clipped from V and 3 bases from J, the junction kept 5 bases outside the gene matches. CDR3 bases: TGTGCCAGCAGCTTAGCGCCCGGGACAGTCTACGAGCAGTACTTC. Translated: CASSLAPGTVYEQYF.

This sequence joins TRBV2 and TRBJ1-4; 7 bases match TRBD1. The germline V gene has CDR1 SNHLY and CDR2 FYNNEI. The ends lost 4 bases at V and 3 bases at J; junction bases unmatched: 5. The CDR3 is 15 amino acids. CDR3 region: CASSALGQSNEKLFF. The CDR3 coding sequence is TGTGCCAGCAGTGCTTTGGGACAGTCTAATGAAAAACTGTTTTTT.

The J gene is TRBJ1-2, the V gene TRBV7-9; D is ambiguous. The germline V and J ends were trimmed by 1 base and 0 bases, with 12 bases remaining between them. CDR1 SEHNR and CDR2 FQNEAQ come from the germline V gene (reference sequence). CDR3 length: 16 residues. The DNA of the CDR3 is TGTGCCAGCAGCTTAGTAATGTCAGTTCCTAACTATGGCTACACCTTC. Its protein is CASSLVMSVPNYGYTF.

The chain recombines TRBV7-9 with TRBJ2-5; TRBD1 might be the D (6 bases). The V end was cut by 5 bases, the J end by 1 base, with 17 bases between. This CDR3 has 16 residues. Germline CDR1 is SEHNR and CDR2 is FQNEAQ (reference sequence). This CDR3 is CASSLPNREPQETQYF. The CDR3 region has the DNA TGTGCCAGCAGCCTGCCCAACAGGGAACCCCAAGAGACCCAGTACTTC.

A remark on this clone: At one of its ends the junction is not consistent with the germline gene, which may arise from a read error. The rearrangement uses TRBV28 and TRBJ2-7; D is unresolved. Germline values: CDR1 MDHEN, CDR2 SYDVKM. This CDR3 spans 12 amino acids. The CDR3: CASSYESVLADF. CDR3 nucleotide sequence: TGTGCCAGCAGTTACGAATCGGTCTTAGCAGACTTC.

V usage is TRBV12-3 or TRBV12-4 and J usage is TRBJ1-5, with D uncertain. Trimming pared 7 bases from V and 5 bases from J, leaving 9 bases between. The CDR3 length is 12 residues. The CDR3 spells CASTHSDQPQHF. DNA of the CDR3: TGTGCCAGCACCCATTCGGATCAGCCCCAGCATTTT.

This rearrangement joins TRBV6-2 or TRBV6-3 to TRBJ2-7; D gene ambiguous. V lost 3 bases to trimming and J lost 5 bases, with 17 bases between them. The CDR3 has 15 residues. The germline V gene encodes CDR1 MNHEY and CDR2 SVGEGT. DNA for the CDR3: TGTGCCAGCAGTTATGGCCAGAGTGTTTTGGACGAGCAGTACTTC. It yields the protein CASSYGQSVLDEQYF.

This CDR3 is CASSKDRRNTEAFF. In DNA form, the CDR3 reads TGCGCCAGCAGCAAGGACAGGCGCAACACTGAAGCTTTCTTT. V gene TRBV5-1 combines with J gene TRBJ1-1; 7 nucleotides agree with TRBD1. Germline V CDR1 and CDR2: SGHRS, YFSETQ. With V trimmed by 4 bases and J by 2 bases, 5 bases remained unmatched. There are 14 residues in the CDR3.

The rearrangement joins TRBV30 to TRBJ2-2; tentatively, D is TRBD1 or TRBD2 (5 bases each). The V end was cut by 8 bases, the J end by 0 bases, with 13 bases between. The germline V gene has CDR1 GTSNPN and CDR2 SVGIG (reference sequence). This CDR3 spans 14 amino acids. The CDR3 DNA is TGTGCCGGATCCCGGGGCCCGAACACCGGGGAGCTGTTTTTT. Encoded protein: CAGSRGPNTGELFF.